Following are 10 T cell receptor beta chains from one sample sequenced in a study of T cells in Graves' hyperthyroidism and ophthalmopathy. Amplification of TCR beta CDR3 regions was performed using RNA transcripts as template. During a first-round RT-PCR of the TCR CDR3, the HTBI primer set was used. TCRdb redid the calling of the multiplex PCR reads with MiXCR, one entry per CDR3 protein. The sample has about 700,000 distinct CDR3 sequences, 45% seen once. The sequencing input was peripheral blood or thyroid tissue (not recorded which). The receptors derive from an adult man with Graves' disease, either hyperthyroidism or ophthalmopathy (not recorded which).

V usage is TRBV6-1 and J usage is TRBJ2-7; the D gene is possibly TRBD1 (6 bases). CDR3 size: 14 residues. V lost 8 bases, J lost 3 bases, and 17 bases lay in between. In germline, CDR1 is MNHNS, CDR2 SASEGT. CDR3: CASSRTEKIYEQYF. The CDR3 DNA reads TGTGCCAGCTCCAGGACAGAGAAAATCTACGAGCAGTACTTC.

The chain recombines TRBV11-2 with TRBJ1-2, with 7 bases identical to TRBD1. The germline CDR1 and CDR2 sequences are SGHAT and FQNNGV. The CDR3 runs to 14 residues. The V gene end was trimmed by 3 bases and the J gene end by 5 bases; junction bases not matched to a gene: 6. The CDR3 region has the DNA TGTGCCAGCAGCTTGTCGCAGGGGGAATATGGCTACACCTTC. It specifies CASSLSQGEYGYTF.

In regard to this clonotype: With a much larger clone just one base away, this may be a read error. This chain uses TRBV7-2 with TRBJ2-7, with TRBD1 identical over 11 bases. This CDR3 is built from 16 residues. Germline values: CDR1 SGHTA, CDR2 FQGNSA. CDR3 in DNA: TGTGCCAGCAGCCCACACCCGGGACAGGGGGACTACGTGCAGTACTTC. Translating gives CASSPHPGQGDYVQYF. Using reference TRBV7-2 and TRBJ2-7 for the parts outside the CDR3, the full variable domain is GAGVSQSPSNKVTEKGKDVELRCDPISGHTALYWYRQSLGQGLEFLIYFQGNSAPDKSGLPSDRFSAERTGGSVSTLTIQRTQQEDSAVYLCASSPHPGQGDYVQYFGPGTRLTVT.

The gene calls are TRBV29-1 and TRBJ2-7; the D gene is possibly TRBD1 (6 bases). The CDR3 is 12 amino acids. The germline V gene encodes CDR1 SQVTM and CDR2 ANQGSEA. Trimming removed 8 bases from V and 0 bases from J, with 11 bases in between. DNA of the CDR3: TGCAGCCCGACAGGTACCTCCTACGAGCAGTACTTC. It yields the protein CSPTGTSYEQYF.

The chain combines TRBV7-9 with TRBJ2-7; TRBD2 matches 9 bases. Trimming removed 2 bases from V and 3 bases from J; junction bases left unmatched: 14. Germline V CDR1 and CDR2: SEHNR, FQNEAQ (reference sequence). This CDR3 is built from 18 residues. CDR3 DNA sequence: TGTGCCAGCAGCTTATCGGTTAGCGGGAGCGGGGGAATCTACGAGCAGTACTTC. It translates to CASSLSVSGSGGIYEQYF. The variable domain in full, with the rest retrieved from reference TRBV7-9 and TRBJ2-7, is DTGVSQNPRHKITKRGQNVTFRCDPISEHNRLYWYRQTLGQGPEFLTYFQNEAQLEKSRLLSDRFSAERPKGSFSTLEIQRTEQGDSAMYLCASSLSVSGSGGIYEQYFGPGTRLTVT.

The table lists this clonotype with a few counts. This chain joins TRBV7-2 and TRBJ2-2; 11 bases fit TRBD2. This CDR3 is built from 18 residues. The J segment lost 4 bases and the V segment lost 3 bases, leaving 10 bases of the junction unmatched. Germline V gene lookup returns CDR1 SGHTA and CDR2 FQGNSA. CDR3 sequence (DNA): TGTGCCAGCAGCTTGGAAAGACTAGCGGGGCTGGTCACCGGGGAGCTGTTTTTT. It specifies CASSLERLAGLVTGELFF.

Regarding this clonotype: It is unclear where the CDR3 begins or ends on the DNA, so no DNA is shown, and the CDR3 is as TCRdb lists it. The chain carries TRBV25-1 and TRBJ1-1; no DNA check was done on the table's D call, TRBD1. Germline assignment: CDR1 MGHDK and CDR2 SYGVNS. The CDR3 is 22 residues long, ends included. The CDR3 region is CASIYLCSVGRGRDRLNTEAFF.

Turning to this clonotype: This may arise from a read error, as a much more abundant clone is one base away. The gene calls are TRBV20-1 and TRBJ2-5, with D possibly TRBD2 on 6 matching bases. CDR1 and CDR2 from the germline V gene are DFQATT and SNEGSKA (reference sequence). The CDR3 length is 15 residues. The V gene lost 4 bases and the J gene lost 5 bases, with 20 bases spanning the gap. The CDR3 reads CSAKFLPGSAETQYF. CDR3 in DNA: TGCAGTGCTAAATTCCTGCCCGGGAGTGCGGAGACCCAGTACTTC.

J is TRBJ1-1 and V is TRBV10-2; D is unclear. The CDR3 is 13 residues long. The V and J ends lost 6 bases and 2 bases respectively, with 10 bases between them. CDR1 and CDR2 from the germline V gene are WSHSY and SAAADI. The CDR3 here is CASRLTTNTEAFF. CDR3 nucleotides: TGCGCCAGCAGGCTGACTACAAACACTGAAGCTTTCTTT.

This clonotype was found a few times. The chain uses TRBV5-1 and TRBJ1-1, with unresolved D. This CDR3 is built from 16 residues. The V end was cut by 1 base, the J end by 3 bases, with 16 bases between. Germline values: CDR1 SGHRS, CDR2 YFSETQ. The CDR3 region is CASSLPQKGGDTEAFF. The CDR3, as DNA: TGCGCCAGCAGCTTGCCGCAGAAGGGAGGTGACACTGAAGCTTTCTTT.